This TCR beta chain was obtained from a study of blood T cell repertoires in COVID-19. Germline CDR1 reads SGHRS; CDR2 reads YFSETQ. V trimming: 4 bases; J trimming: 0 bases; junction bases outside the gene matches: 5. CDR3 length: 15 amino acids. This clone is a singleton in its sample. Those who participated ranged in age from roughly 18 to 90 years and resided in some 24 US areas. Profiling relied on immunoSEQ multiplex PCR, and the TCRdb table lists in-frame clones only, not all of them. The repertoire consists of 150,000 to 200,000 clones, with approximately 80% occurring once and the leading ten covering 17%.

The sample was PBMCs or T cells enriched from blood (not recorded which). The TCR originated in a woman aged 50 to 65 who had recovered from COVID-19. The rearrangement links TRBV5-1 to TRBJ2-3, with TRBD2 matching 7 bases. The CDR3 DNA reads as TGCGCCAGCAGCGTGAGCGGGATCAGCACAGATACGCAGTATTTT. It yields the protein CASSVSGISTDTQYF.